The 26 T cell receptor beta chains below all came from one sample that was sequenced in a study of T cell clonality in common variable immunodeficiency. Profiling relied on immunoSEQ multiplex PCR, and the TCRdb table lists in-frame clones only, not all of them. This table holds some 50,000 clones with no singletons; the top ten claim about 2%. The sample comprised peripheral blood mononuclear cells. Receptor source: a person between 18 and 70 years old in good health.

This clone was counted ten times or more. The read terminates 3 residues before the CDR3 end, so the remaining end is supplied by the germline J gene. V is TRBV5-5 and J is TRBJ2-7, with 9 bases fitting TRBD2. CDR3 size: 14 residues. Germline CDR1 SGHKS, CDR2 YYEKEE (reference sequence). V was clipped by 3 bases and J by 3 bases; unmatched bases: 4. The part of the CDR3 DNA that was read is TGTGCCAGCAGCTACGGGACTAGCTTCTACGAG. This encodes CASSYGTSFYE. The whole CDR3 protein is CASSYGTSFYEQYF. Complete variable domain (other parts from reference TRBV5-5 and TRBJ2-7): DAGVTQSPTHLIKTRGQQVTLRCSPISGHKSVSWYQQVLGQGPQFIFQYYEKEERGRGNFPDRFSARQFPNYSSELNVNALLLGDSALYLCASSYGTSFYEQYFGPGTRLTVT.

This clone was seen only a few times. The read ends 3 residues shy of where the CDR3 ends; the end is completed using the germline J gene. The J gene is TRBJ2-5, the V gene TRBV20-1; TRBD2 matches at 7 bases. In germline, CDR1 is DFQATT, CDR2 SNEGSKA (reference sequence). The CDR3 runs 16 residues. Trimming removed 3 bases from V and 3 bases from J; junction bases left unmatched: 13. The CDR3 is CSASPTGRAPEETQYF. The CDR3 bases that were read are TGCAGTGCTAGCCCGACGGGGAGGGCACCCGAAGAGACC.

This clone was recorded at least ten times. The CDR3 end is not reached by the read, which stops 3 residues before it; the germline J gene fills it in. The genes are TRBV6-4 and TRBJ2-3; 9 nucleotides line up with TRBD2. Germline V gene lookup returns CDR1 MRHNA and CDR2 SNTAGT. With V trimmed by 0 bases and J by 6 bases, 1 base remained unmatched. The CDR3 loop spans 14 amino acids. This CDR3 reads CASSDSRGGDTQYF. The sequenced CDR3 bases are TGTGCCAGCAGTGACTCGCGGGGGGGGGATACG.

This clone has a count of ten or more. The CDR3 goes on 3 residues after the read ends, and that part is filled in from the germline J gene. This chain connects TRBV20-1 to TRBJ1-2; D is uncertain. The CDR3 consists of 11 residues. CDR1 and CDR2 (germline): DFQATT, SNEGSKA (reference sequence). Partial CDR3 DNA: TGCAGTGCTAGAGAAACAGACGGC. Protein: CSARETDG. The entire CDR3 protein reads CSARETDGYTF.

In this sample, this clone turned up many times. The CDR3 is cut off 3 residues early in the read; its end comes from the germline J gene. The chain joins TRBV7-3 to TRBJ2-1, with TRBD2 matching 9 bases. The germline gives CDR1 SGHTA, CDR2 FQGTGA. V shed 5 bases and J 2 bases; nucleotides not matched to a gene: 7. The CDR3 has 16 amino acids. The CDR3 reads CASSPRLAETYNEQFF. Partial CDR3 DNA: TGTGCCAGCAGCCCAAGACTAGCGGAAACCTACAATGAG.

This clone was observed many times. CDR3: CSARTGINTEAFF. CDR3 DNA, as far as it was read: TGCAGTGCTCGGACAGGAATAAACACTGAA. The chain carries TRBV20-1 and TRBJ1-1; 7 bases map to TRBD1. The CDR3 end falls 3 residues outside the read, so it is completed with the germline J gene. V lost 5 bases, J lost 2 bases, and 5 bases stayed unmatched. Germline V gene lookup returns CDR1 DFQATT and CDR2 SNEGSKA (reference sequence). The CDR3 extends over 13 amino acids.

This clone was counted many times. The read gets to within 3 residues of the CDR3 end, and the germline J gene fills in the rest. This chain connects TRBV6-1 to TRBJ1-2, with D uncertain. Germline CDR1 is MNHNS and CDR2 is SASEGT. This CDR3 contains 14 residues. This CDR3 is CASSEDSVIRGYTF. The DNA read from the CDR3 is TGTGCCAGCAGTGAAGATTCAGTGATAAGGGGC.

This clone was counted many times. The CDR3 end is not reached by the read, which stops 3 residues before it; the germline J gene fills it in. The chain combines TRBV6-2 or TRBV6-3 with TRBJ1-2, with 9 bases identical to TRBD1. Trimming removed 6 bases from V and 3 bases from J; junction bases left unmatched: 5. The CDR3 contains 14 residues. CDR1 is MNHEY and CDR2 is SVGEGT in the germline V gene. The CDR3 loop is CASRRTGVDYGYTF. The part of the CDR3 DNA that was read is TGTGCCAGCAGACGGACAGGGGTGGACTATGGC.

There are many counts of this clone. The CDR3 end is not reached by the read, which stops 3 residues before it; the germline J gene fills it in. The J gene is TRBJ2-4, the V gene TRBV19; D perhaps matches TRBD2 (5 bases). V dropped 3 bases and J dropped 1 base, with 22 bases sitting between them. From germline, CDR1 is LNHDA and CDR2 SQIVND (reference sequence). The CDR3 covers 19 residues. The CDR3: CASSMEEEASRGAKNIQYF. The CDR3 DNA, read in part, is TGTGCCAGTAGTATGGAGGAGGAGGCTAGCCGCGGTGCCAAAAACATT.

This clone was detected many times. The read ends 3 residues shy of where the CDR3 ends; the end is completed using the germline J gene. The V gene is TRBV4-1, the J gene TRBJ1-6; D perhaps matches TRBD1 (5 bases). V lost 1 base and J 2 bases, leaving 12 bases between the germline ends. Germline loops: CDR1 MGHRA, CDR2 YSYEKL. This CDR3 has 17 residues. Incomplete CDR3 DNA: TGCGCCAGCAGCCAAGCGTCGGGGGTGGCCTATAATTCACCC. This gives the protein CASSQASGVAYNSP. The whole CDR3 sequence is CASSQASGVAYNSPLHF.

This clone has at least ten counts. The CDR3 is cut off 3 residues early in the read; its end comes from the germline J gene. The rearrangement links TRBV30 to TRBJ1-4; D might be TRBD1 (5 bases). The CDR3 is 17 residues long. Trimming left V 2 bases short and J 5 bases short, with 21 bases between. Germline CDR1 reads GTSNPN; CDR2 reads SVGIG (reference sequence). The CDR3 bases that were read are TGTGCCTGGAGTCCGACCTCTCTCGACAGAAGGAATGAAAAA. This encodes CAWSPTSLDRRNEK. The whole CDR3 reads CAWSPTSLDRRNEKLFF.

This clone was detected a few times. The CDR3 goes on 3 residues after the read ends, and that part is filled in from the germline J gene. The chain is built from TRBV7-3 and TRBJ2-2; tentatively, D is TRBD2 (6 bases). This CDR3 is built from 14 residues. Germline CDR1 and CDR2: SGHTA and FQGTGA. This chain's CDR3 is CASSVSGGANVLFF. The DNA read from the CDR3 is TGTGCCAGCAGCGTCTCGGGCGGGGCCAACGTG.

Ten or more counts support this clone. The read falls 3 residues short of the CDR3 end, and the missing part is taken from the germline J gene. The rearrangement joins TRBV5-1 to TRBJ2-7, with D perhaps assigned TRBD1 or TRBD2 (7 bases each). Trimming shortened V by 0 bases and J by 2 bases, and 12 bases separated the two germline ends. CDR3 length: 15 amino acids. Germline loops: CDR1 SGHRS, CDR2 YFSETQ. The CDR3: CASSLDRGGTYEQYF. The CDR3 DNA, read in part, is TGCGCCAGCAGCTTGGACAGGGGAGGGACCTACGAG.

This clone was recorded at least ten times. The read halts 3 residues ahead of the CDR3 end, with the missing end drawn from the germline J gene. The chain carries TRBV5-6 and TRBJ1-2; no clear D. The CDR3 spans 11 residues. With 2 bases removed from V and 6 bases from J, the gap between germline ends came to 5 bases. Germline V lookup: CDR1 SGHDT, CDR2 YYEEEE. Here the CDR3 reads CASSFADGYTF. The covered CDR3 bases are TGTGCCAGCAGCTTCGCGGATGGC. Drawing the rest from reference TRBV5-6 and TRBJ1-2, the complete variable domain is DAGVTQSPTHLIKTRGQQVTLRCSPKSGHDTVSWYQQALGQGPQFIFQYYEEEERQRGNFPDRFSGHQFPNYSSELNVNALLLGDSALYLCASSFADGYTFGSGTRLTVV.

In this sample, this clone turned up many times. The read halts 3 residues ahead of the CDR3 end, with the missing end drawn from the germline J gene. V usage is TRBV7-9 and J usage is TRBJ2-7, with a tentative D call TRBD1 (5 bases). The CDR3 has 13 residues. Per the germline V gene, CDR1 is SEHNR and CDR2 is FQNEAQ (reference sequence). V shed 0 bases and J shed 6 bases, with 9 bases lying between them. The sequenced part of the CDR3 DNA is TGTGCCAGCAGCTTAGCAGGGGCGCGCGAG. Its protein product is CASSLAGARE. The CDR3 as a whole reads CASSLAGAREQYF.

This clone was seen repeatedly, ten times or more. The observed sequence ends 3 residues before the CDR3 terminus, with the missing tail filled in from the germline J gene. V and J are TRBV7-2 and TRBJ2-7, with a possible D match to TRBD1 (6 bases). CDR3 length equals 14 residues. The germline V gene encodes CDR1 SGHTA and CDR2 FQGNSA. The germline V and J ends were trimmed by 8 bases and 5 bases, with 19 bases remaining between them. CDR3 DNA, as far as it was read: TGTGCCAGCCGCCCGAGGGGACAAGGGGACGAG. This gives the protein CASRPRGQGDE. The whole CDR3 protein is CASRPRGQGDEQYF.

This clone has a count of ten or more. The DNA ends 3 residues before the CDR3 does, and the rest of the CDR3 is filled in from the germline J gene. The chain joins TRBV6-2 or TRBV6-3 to TRBJ2-4; possible D gene TRBD1, 6 bases. Trimming cost V 4 bases and J 2 bases, with 18 bases left between them. This CDR3 is built from 17 residues. Per germline, CDR1 MNHEY and CDR2 SVGEGT. CDR3 DNA, as far as it was read: TGTGCCAGCAGTTCTTCCCTACAGGGTAGGACCAAAAACATT. Encoded protein: CASSSSLQGRTKNI. The whole CDR3 sequence is CASSSSLQGRTKNIQYF.

This clone has a handful of counts. From the germline J gene comes the end of the CDR3, since the read stops 3 residues before it. The rearrangement links TRBV27 to TRBJ2-7; D might be TRBD1 (6 bases). CDR1 and CDR2 from the germline V gene are MNHEY and SMNVEV (reference sequence). The ends were cut back, 5 bases at V and 6 bases at J, with 14 bases in the middle. The CDR3 loop spans 13 amino acids. The CDR3 loop is CASSARQAGEQYF. CDR3 DNA (partial): TGTGCCAGCAGTGCAAGACAGGCGGGCGAG.

This clone was picked up many times. The read ends 3 residues before the CDR3 terminus; that terminus is restored from the germline J gene. This chain uses TRBV20-1 with TRBJ1-1, with 9 bases that match TRBD1. Germline V gene lookup returns CDR1 DFQATT and CDR2 SNEGSKA (reference sequence). This CDR3 spans 11 amino acids. CDR3 DNA, as far as it was read: TGCAGTGCTGAGACAGGGGGGGAA. Translation gives CSAETGGE. The whole CDR3 protein is CSAETGGEAFF.

This clone was seen repeatedly, ten times or more. With the read ending 3 residues before the CDR3 end, the germline J gene is used to fill in that end. The chain employs TRBV29-1 and TRBJ2-5, with 7 bases identical to TRBD1. Trimming at V came to 2 bases and at J to 5 bases, leaving 5 bases not matched to a gene. CDR1 is SQVTM, CDR2 ANQGSEA, per germline. The CDR3 length is 13 residues. The DNA read from the CDR3 is TGCAGCGTTGAAATACAGGGGCTGGAGACC. This gives the protein CSVEIQGLET. Given in full, the CDR3 is CSVEIQGLETQYF.

Worth noting for this clone: The DNA ends 3 residues before the CDR3 does, and the rest of the CDR3 is filled in from the germline J gene. V and J are TRBV7-2 and TRBJ2-1, with a weak D call TRBD2 (6 bases). Trimming took off 0 bases at V and 0 bases at J, with 12 bases between the two ends. The CDR3 is made up of 17 amino acids. Germline values: CDR1 SGHTA, CDR2 FQGNSA. The covered CDR3 bases are TGTGCCAGCAGCTTAGCATCCCCGGGGGTCTCCTACAATGAG. This translates into CASSLASPGVSYNE. Given in full, the CDR3 is CASSLASPGVSYNEQFF.

This clone was detected many times. Coverage ceases 3 residues before the CDR3 finishes, and the germline J gene fills in the end. This chain links TRBV6-2 or TRBV6-3 with TRBJ2-7; TRBD2 aligns across 16 bases. This CDR3 contains 16 residues. Germline V gene sequence: CDR1 MNHEY, CDR2 SVGEGT. V shed 1 base, J shed 5 bases, and the junction held 2 bases outside the gene matches. CDR3 sequence reads: CASSYFGTSGGDEQYF. The covered CDR3 bases are TGTGCCAGCAGTTACTTCGGGACTAGCGGGGGGGACGAG.

This clone occurred many times. The CDR3 end falls 3 residues outside the read, so it is completed with the germline J gene. The chain is built from TRBV20-1 and TRBJ2-5; 13 positions agree with TRBD2. Germline V gene lookup returns CDR1 DFQATT and CDR2 SNEGSKA (reference sequence). The CDR3 has 16 amino acids. J gave up 2 bases and V 5 bases, and 8 bases lay outside the gene matches. The DNA read from the CDR3 is TGCAGTGCTGGTGGGACTAGCGGGGCTCATCAAGAGACC. Translated, it gives CSAGGTSGAHQET. The full-length CDR3 reads as CSAGGTSGAHQETQYF.

Regarding this clone: The DNA ends 3 residues before the CDR3 does, and the rest of the CDR3 is filled in from the germline J gene. The chain has TRBV11-2 and TRBJ1-4; a possible D gene is TRBD1 (5 bases). Trimming cost V 5 bases and J 8 bases, with 12 bases left between them. The CDR3 consists of 13 residues. CDR1 is SGHAT, CDR2 FQNNGV, per germline. This CDR3 is CASSKGLREKLFF. The CDR3 bases that were read are TGTGCCAGCAGCAAGGGGCTACGGGAAAAA.

This clone has ten or more counts. The CDR3 end is not reached by the read, which stops 3 residues before it; the germline J gene fills it in. The chain couples TRBV7-8 to TRBJ2-7, with 9 bases identical to TRBD1. Germline values: CDR1 SGHVS, CDR2 FQNEAQ. The CDR3 runs to 18 residues. Trimming removed 2 bases from V and 3 bases from J; junction bases left unmatched: 14. The CDR3 region is CASSLPETGGGRYYEQYF. CDR3 bases read: TGTGCCAGCAGCTTACCTGAGACAGGGGGTGGACGGTACTACGAG.

Worth noting for this clone: With the read ending 3 residues before the CDR3 end, the germline J gene is used to fill in that end. The rearrangement uses TRBV13 and TRBJ2-7; D is perhaps TRBD2 (6 bases). The V gene lost 0 bases and the J gene lost 5 bases, with 11 bases spanning the gap. The CDR3 spans 14 residues. The germline V gene encodes CDR1 PRHDT and CDR2 FYEKMQ (reference sequence). Here the CDR3 reads CASSLGQERDEQYF. CDR3 DNA, as far as it was read: TGTGCCAGCAGCTTAGGACAGGAGCGGGACGAG.